This TCR beta chain appears in the sequencing data of a study of blood T cell repertoires in COVID-19. This CDR3 spans 17 amino acids. Trimming cost V 3 bases and J 0 bases, with 15 bases left between them. Per germline, CDR1 KGHSH and CDR2 LQKENI. Libraries were prepared by immunoSEQ multiplex PCR; TCRdb keeps only in-frame clonotypes and omits some of them. The sample has over 200,000 clones; roughly nine tenths are singletons. Sequencing used peripheral blood. The clonotype comes from a man aged 35 to 55 with active or convalescent COVID-19. The V and J genes are TRBV18 and TRBJ2-1; a weak D match, TRBD2 (6 bases). The CDR3 reads CASSPRGGESSYNEQFF. The CDR3 DNA sequence: TGTGCCAGCTCACCTCGAGGCGGGGAGAGCTCCTACAATGAGCAGTTCTTC.